This TCR beta chain was documented in a study of blood T cells in healthy people across ages. Findings and limits, study-wide: Both naive CD4+ cell counts and diversity were greater in long-lived donors than in aged donors. While age rose, TCR beta diversity per million T cells dropped in a roughly linear way.

Trimming took off 3 bases at V and 0 bases at J, with 19 bases between the two ends. This CDR3 has 17 amino acids. Germline V gene lookup returns CDR1 SGHRS and CDR2 YFSETQ. A second PCR of about 7 to 11 cycles used a sample-barcoded 5' primer and a J-beta primer mix. Every cDNA molecule carried a tag from a template-switch adaptor bearing 12 random nucleotides. TCRdb used MiXCR to reprocess the 5' RACE reads, holding one entry per CDR3 protein. This sample has about 590,000 distinct CDR3 sequences, with approximately 30% found just once. In this sample, this clonotype turned up many times. What it recognizes is unknown.

Sequenced: blood. The chain is built from TRBV5-1 and TRBJ2-7; D may be TRBD2 (6 bases). This clonotype originated in a woman older than 75 in good health. The CDR3 DNA follows: TGCGCCAGCAGCTCGGGGGTCGGATCCGATGTCTCCTACGAGCAGTACTTC. Its translation: CASSSGVGSDVSYEQYF.